Below are 3 T cell receptor beta chains sequenced from a single sample in a study of T cells in Graves' hyperthyroidism and ophthalmopathy. TCR beta CDR3 sequences were amplified from RNA transcripts. HTBI primers drove first-round RT-PCR of the TCR CDR3. One entry per CDR3 protein, called by TCRdb with MiXCR from the multiplex PCR reads. The table includes a few hundred thousand distinct CDR3 sequences, roughly 20% detected once. Sequencing was carried out using blood. These receptors were collected from a woman aged 40 to 50 with Graves' ophthalmopathy.

The table lists this clonotype with many counts. This rearrangement joins TRBV3-1 to TRBJ2-1; the D gene is possibly TRBD2 (6 bases). The CDR3 has 15 amino acids. The V end lost 0 bases, the J end lost 4 bases, and 10 bases lay between the germline ends. CDR1 is LGHDT, CDR2 YNNKEL, per germline (reference sequence). Written as DNA, the CDR3 is TGTGCCAGCAGCCAAGATATGGGACTTTACAATGAGCAGTTCTTC. It encodes CASSQDMGLYNEQFF.

In this sample, this clonotype turned up many times. The V and J genes are TRBV5-4 and TRBJ2-3; unclear D gene. The CDR3 is 14 amino acids. Germline V gene lookup returns CDR1 SGHNT and CDR2 YYREEE (reference sequence). V was shortened by 5 bases and J by 2 bases, with 12 bases between the two germline ends. The CDR3: CASSTARVTDTQYF. The CDR3 bases are TGTGCCAGCAGTACCGCTCGGGTCACAGATACGCAGTATTTT.

This clonotype appeared many times. V gene TRBV28 combines with J gene TRBJ2-5, with a possible D match to TRBD2 (5 bases). This CDR3 comprises 15 residues. Per the germline V gene, CDR1 is MDHEN and CDR2 is SYDVKM. V was cut by 3 bases and J by 2 bases, with 13 bases left in between. CDR3: CASSLLANIQETQYF. The CDR3 nucleotides are TGTGCCAGCAGTTTGCTAGCAAATATTCAAGAGACCCAGTACTTC.